This T cell receptor beta chain was captured by sequencing in a study of T-cell reconstitution after alpha-beta-depleted transplantation in children. The sample holds many counts of this clonotype. Its antigen is undetermined. General study points: Surviving recipient cells, namely T cells and thymic progenitors, were the source of high day-60 TCRbeta diversity in some patients. T-cell counts and diversity at one year following transplant were attributed mainly to newly produced T cells. Reported findings indicate that, about two months after transplant, alpha-beta T cells came from several hundred expanded clones, which were derived from non-depleted graft cells.

The TCRbeta library was prepared with unique molecular identifiers. One entry per CDR3 protein results from TCRdb running MiXCR on the PCR reads. The sample yields tens of thousands of distinct CDR3 sequences, 4.9% seen once. The sequence came from a boy in the first two years of life who had a stem cell transplant for acute myeloid leukemia, so the T cells may come from the graft donor. Material: PBMCs, mostly from graft donor cells, obtained 180 days after TCRalphabeta/CD19-depleted stem cell transplant.

CDR3 sequence: CASSTGSMRGYTF. Here the CDR3 DNA reads TGTGCCAGCAGCACCGGGTCGATGCGGGGCTACACCTTC. The chain uses TRBV27 and TRBJ1-2; no definite D call. The germline V gene has CDR1 MNHEY and CDR2 SMNVEV (reference sequence). The CDR3 spans 13 residues. V was shortened by 6 bases and J by 8 bases, with 16 bases between the two germline ends.